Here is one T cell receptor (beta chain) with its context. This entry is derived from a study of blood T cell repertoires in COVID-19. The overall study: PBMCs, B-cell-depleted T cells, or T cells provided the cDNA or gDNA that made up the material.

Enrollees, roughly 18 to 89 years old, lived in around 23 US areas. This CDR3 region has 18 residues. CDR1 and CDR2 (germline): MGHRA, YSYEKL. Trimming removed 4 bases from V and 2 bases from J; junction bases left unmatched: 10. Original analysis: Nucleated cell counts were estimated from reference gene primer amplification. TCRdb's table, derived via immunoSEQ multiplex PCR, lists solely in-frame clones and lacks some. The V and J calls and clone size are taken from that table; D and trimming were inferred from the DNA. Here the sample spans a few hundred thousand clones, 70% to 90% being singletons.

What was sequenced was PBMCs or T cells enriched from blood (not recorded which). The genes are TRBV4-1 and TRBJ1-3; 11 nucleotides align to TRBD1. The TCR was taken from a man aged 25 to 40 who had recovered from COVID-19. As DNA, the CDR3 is TGCGCCAGCAGCCCTGCCCCCGGGACAGGGGGTACTGGAAACACCATATATTTT. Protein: CASSPAPGTGGTGNTIYF.